The source of this T cell receptor (beta chain) is a study of T cells in Graves' hyperthyroidism and ophthalmopathy. TCR beta CDR3 sequences were amplified from RNA transcripts. Researchers ran a first-round RT-PCR on the TCR CDR3 using the HTBI primer set. TCRdb analysed the multiplex PCR reads with MiXCR anew, one entry per CDR3 protein. This table holds approximately 600,000 distinct CDR3 sequences, about 17% found once. Regarding this clonotype: Possible read error: a much larger clone is one base away.

The material sequenced was blood. The receptor comes from a woman younger than 45 with Graves' hyperthyroidism.

The CDR3 reads CAISVDGTGAEQYF. The DNA of the CDR3 is TGTGCCATCAGTGTCGACGGGACAGGGGCCGAGCAGTACTTC. V and J are TRBV6-1 and TRBJ2-7, with TRBD1 matching over 10 bases. Per germline, CDR1 MNHNS and CDR2 SASEGT. The CDR3 runs 14 residues.